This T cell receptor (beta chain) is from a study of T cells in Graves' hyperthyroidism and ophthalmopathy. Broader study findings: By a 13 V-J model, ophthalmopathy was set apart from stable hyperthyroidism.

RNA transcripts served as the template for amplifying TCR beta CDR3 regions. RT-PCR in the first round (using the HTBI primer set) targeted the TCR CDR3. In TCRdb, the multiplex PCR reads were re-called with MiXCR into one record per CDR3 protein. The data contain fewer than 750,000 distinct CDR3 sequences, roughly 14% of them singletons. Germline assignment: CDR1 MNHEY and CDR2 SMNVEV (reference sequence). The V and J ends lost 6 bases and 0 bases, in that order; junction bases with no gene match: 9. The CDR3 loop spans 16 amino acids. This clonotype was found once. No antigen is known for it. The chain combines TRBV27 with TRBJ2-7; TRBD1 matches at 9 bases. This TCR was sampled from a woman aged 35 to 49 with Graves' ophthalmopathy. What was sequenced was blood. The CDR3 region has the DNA TGTGCCAGCAGCCCTTCCCGGGACAGGGCCTCCTACGAGCAGTACTTC. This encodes CASSPSRDRASYEQYF.